This entry lists 32 T cell receptor beta chains sequenced from one sample in a study of blood T cells in healthy people across ages. The second PCR ran roughly 6 to 11 cycles with a sample-barcoded 5' primer and J-beta primers. One entry per CDR3 protein results from TCRdb running MiXCR on the 5' RACE reads. The sample records roughly 700,000 distinct CDR3 sequences, 45% to 50% being singletons. Source material: blood. The receptor source for this set is a woman aged 60-70 years in good health.

This clonotype was seen a handful of times. J is TRBJ2-7 and V is TRBV20-1, with TRBD1 matching over 7 bases. The germline gives CDR1 DFQATT, CDR2 SNEGSKA (reference sequence). The CDR3 consists of 12 residues. J lost 7 bases, V lost 3 bases, and 6 bases had no gene match. The CDR3 protein is CSARKGAEEQYF. The CDR3 DNA is TGCAGTGCTAGGAAGGGGGCCGAAGAGCAGTACTTC.

The sample holds a few counts of this clonotype. The chain combines TRBV20-1 with TRBJ2-3, with D unclear. Germline lookup yields CDR1 DFQATT and CDR2 SNEGSKA (reference sequence). This CDR3 spans 10 amino acids. V was clipped by 3 bases and J by 6 bases, with 4 bases between them. CDR3 region: CSARVDTQYF. CDR3 nucleotides: TGCAGTGCTAGGGTGGATACGCAGTATTTT.

The rearrangement joins TRBV20-1 to TRBJ2-2, with D perhaps given as TRBD1 or TRBD2 (5 bases each). The CDR3 is made up of 15 amino acids. The V end lost 0 bases, the J end lost 6 bases, and 14 bases lay between the germline ends. The germline gives CDR1 DFQATT, CDR2 SNEGSKA (reference sequence). In DNA, the CDR3 is TGCAGTGCTAGAGATGGCCTGAGGGGCGCCGGGGAGCTGTTTTTT. Its protein product is CSARDGLRGAGELFF.

The rearrangement joins TRBV5-6 to TRBJ1-2; D might be TRBD1 (5 bases). The V and J ends lost 4 bases and 8 bases respectively, with 18 bases between them. The CDR3 spans 14 residues. CDR1 and CDR2 from the germline V gene are SGHDT and YYEEEE. The CDR3 DNA reads as TGTGCCAGCAGCCGGGACCGTTTTTTGAGGGGCTACACCTTC. This translates into CASSRDRFLRGYTF.

The genes are TRBV7-2 and TRBJ2-7; D is unresolved. V shed 4 bases and J shed 0 bases, with 10 bases lying between them. Germline loops: CDR1 SGHTA, CDR2 FQGNSA. This CDR3 contains 14 residues. The CDR3 is CASSSRVHSYEQYF. CDR3 in DNA: TGTGCCAGCAGCTCCCGGGTCCACTCCTACGAGCAGTACTTC.

This clonotype was detected once. The CDR3 protein is CASSLAGGLIGYGYTF. The DNA for the CDR3 is TGTGCCAGCAGTCTGGCAGGGGGCCTGATTGGCTATGGCTACACCTTC. The rearrangement links TRBV27 to TRBJ1-2; 8 bases line up with TRBD1. V dropped 5 bases and J dropped 4; count of bases not matched to a gene: 12. The V gene's germline CDR1 is MNHEY and CDR2 SMNVEV (reference sequence). CDR3 size: 16 residues.

V and J are TRBV7-8 and TRBJ2-5, with D uncertain. With the DNA end fitting TRBJ2-7 better, the J assignment may be wrong. Germline loops: CDR1 SGHVS, CDR2 FQNEAQ. CDR3 length: 14 residues. As DNA, the CDR3 is TGTGCCAGCAGCTTAGCGCCAAGAAAGGGCGAGCAGTACTTC. Amino acids: CASSLAPRKGEQYF.

This chain joins TRBV7-2 and TRBJ2-3; 11 positions match TRBD2. V shed 3 bases, J shed 3 bases, and the junction held 14 bases outside the gene matches. CDR1 and CDR2 (germline): SGHTA, FQGNSA. CDR3 length: 19 amino acids. This CDR3 is CASSFDSTSGAGSTDTQYF. The CDR3 DNA reads TGTGCCAGCAGCTTCGACTCGACTAGCGGGGCCGGCTCGACAGATACGCAGTATTTT.

In this sample, this clonotype turned up a few times. The J gene is TRBJ1-6, the V gene TRBV9; no definite D call. Trimming stripped 3 bases from V and 5 bases from J, with 12 bases between. Germline lookup yields CDR1 SGDLS and CDR2 YYNGEE. The CDR3 covers 15 residues. The CDR3 protein is CASSAPGIDNSPLHF. CDR3 sequence (DNA): TGTGCCAGCAGCGCCCCGGGAATTGATAATTCACCCCTCCACTTT.

The chain has TRBV20-1 and TRBJ1-4, with 7 bases fitting TRBD1. The ends lost 2 bases at V and 6 bases at J; junction bases unmatched: 12. CDR1 and CDR2 (germline): DFQATT, SNEGSKA (reference sequence). This CDR3 has 16 residues. The CDR3 loop is CSARTSPGQKYEKLFF. In DNA form, the CDR3 reads TGCAGTGCTAGAACGAGTCCGGGACAGAAATATGAAAAACTGTTTTTT.

Of note for this clonotype: The junction shows a germline mismatch at one end, possibly a read error. The rearrangement links TRBV4-2 to TRBJ2-7, with a possible D match to TRBD1 (6 bases). Germline V gene data show CDR1 as LGHNA and CDR2 as YNFKEQ. The CDR3 spans 16 residues. As DNA, the CDR3 is TGTGCCAACAGCCTCTCAACAGGGTTGGGGCCCCGGGAGCAGTACTTC. This gives the protein CANSLSTGLGPREQYF.

This chain uses TRBV29-1 with TRBJ2-3; 7 bases align to TRBD1. The CDR3 loop spans 14 amino acids. Germline V lookup: CDR1 SQVTM, CDR2 ANQGSEA. Losses at the gene ends were 6 bases for V and 1 base for J; bases not matched to a gene: 7. This CDR3 reads CSVKRQGGTDTQYF. The CDR3 bases are TGCAGCGTGAAACGACAGGGTGGCACAGATACGCAGTATTTT.

The gene calls are TRBV7-3 and TRBJ2-3; the D is unclear. With 3 bases removed from V and 5 bases from J, the gap between germline ends came to 15 bases. Germline assignment: CDR1 SGHTA and CDR2 FQGTGA. This CDR3 spans 15 amino acids. In DNA form, the CDR3 reads TGTGCCAGCAGCTTCGACGGGCGCAAGGGAGATACGCAGTATTTT. The encoded protein is CASSFDGRKGDTQYF.

This clonotype has only a few counts. V gene TRBV11-2 combines with J gene TRBJ1-2, with 10 bases aligning to TRBD1. The trim removed 5 bases at V and 7 bases at J, leaving 7 bases unmatched. CDR3 size: 14 residues. From germline, CDR1 is SGHAT and CDR2 FQNNGV. The CDR3 spells CASSGTGVRVGYTF. The CDR3 region has the DNA TGTGCCAGCAGCGGGACAGGGGTTCGGGTTGGCTACACCTTC.

This clonotype was observed at least ten times. V is TRBV7-9 and J is TRBJ2-6; D gene unclear. The V gene lost 5 bases and the J gene lost 2 bases, with 4 bases spanning the gap. Germline V gene sequence: CDR1 SEHNR, CDR2 FQNEAQ (reference sequence). The CDR3 is 13 amino acids. The CDR3 reads CASSPPGANVLTF. CDR3 nucleotides: TGTGCCAGCAGCCCACCTGGGGCCAACGTCCTGACTTTC.

The V gene is TRBV12-3 or TRBV12-4, the J gene TRBJ2-6; no clear D gene. Trimming removed 0 bases at V and 0 bases at J, with 6 bases between. This CDR3 has 16 amino acids. CDR3: CASSLAILSGANVLTF. CDR3 bases: TGTGCCAGCAGTTTAGCCATACTCTCTGGGGCCAACGTCCTGACTTTC.

This sequence joins TRBV3-1 and TRBJ2-4; a weak D match, TRBD1 (5 bases). With 1 base removed from V and 6 bases from J, the gap between germline ends came to 10 bases. CDR1 LGHDT and CDR2 YNNKEL come from the germline V gene (reference sequence). The CDR3 is 14 residues long. This CDR3 is CASSQGTTGNIQYF. The CDR3 DNA reads as TGTGCCAGCAGCCAAGGGACAACTGGAAACATTCAGTACTTC.

The chain couples TRBV7-2 to TRBJ2-3, with 7 bases matching TRBD1. The CDR3 contains 13 residues. The J segment lost 14 bases and the V segment lost 5 bases, leaving 13 bases of the junction unmatched. The V gene's germline CDR1 is SGHTA and CDR2 FQGNSA. CDR3 coding DNA: TGTGCCAGCAGCCCCAACCGACAGGGCCGTTTGTATTTT. Protein product: CASSPNRQGRLYF.

The CDR3 coding sequence is TGTGCCAGCAGTCCGAACACACTAGCGGCGAGAAACAATGAGCAGTTCTTC. This encodes CASSPNTLAARNNEQFF. The chain carries TRBV7-9 and TRBJ2-1, with 8 bases fitting TRBD2. Germline V gene data show CDR1 as SEHNR and CDR2 as FQNEAQ (reference sequence). There are 17 residues in the CDR3. V lost 6 bases, J lost 5 bases, and 15 bases stayed unmatched.

CDR3 DNA: TGCAGTGCTAGAGTAACGGCGAGCTCCTACAATGAGCAGTTCTTC. Encoded protein: CSARVTASSYNEQFF. The chain carries TRBV20-1 and TRBJ2-1; D unresolved. With 1 base removed from V and 0 bases from J, the gap between germline ends came to 10 bases. The CDR3 length is 15 residues. Germline V CDR1 and CDR2: DFQATT, SNEGSKA (reference sequence).

This clonotype was detected only a few times. The chain joins TRBV12-3 or TRBV12-4 to TRBJ2-1; D is uncertain. Between the trimmed V and J ends, which lost 4 bases and 6 bases, there was a span of 7 bases. CDR3 length equals 12 residues. CDR3 coding DNA: TGTGCCAGCAGTTGGGGAACCAATGAGCAGTTCTTC. This translates into CASSWGTNEQFF.

The rearrangement joins TRBV27 to TRBJ2-7; unclear D gene. CDR3 size: 10 residues. The V end was cut by 9 bases, the J end by 3 bases, with 6 bases between. Germline-derived CDR1 and CDR2 are MNHEY and SMNVEV (reference sequence). The CDR3 DNA reads as TGTGCCAGGAACCACTACGAGCAGTACTTC. This translates into CARNHYEQYF.

The chain couples TRBV27 to TRBJ1-1; a possible D gene is TRBD1 (5 bases). CDR3 length: 15 amino acids. The germline V gene encodes CDR1 MNHEY and CDR2 SMNVEV (reference sequence). Trimming left V 6 bases short and J 1 base short, with 15 bases between. CDR3 DNA sequence: TGTGCCAGCAGGGTTGGGGCTTGGGGGAACACTGAAGCTTTCTTT. Translating it yields CASRVGAWGNTEAFF.

The rearrangement links TRBV28 to TRBJ2-1, with 11 bases identical to TRBD2. V lost 6 bases to trimming and J lost 10 bases; unmatched junction nucleotides: 5. Germline lookup yields CDR1 MDHEN and CDR2 SYDVKM. The CDR3 consists of 13 residues. The CDR3 DNA reads as TGTGCCAGCAGGTTGACTAGCGGGGCAGAGCAGTTCTTC. This sequence encodes CASRLTSGAEQFF. The full variable domain, in which reference TRBV28 and TRBJ2-1 provide the parts outside the CDR3, is DVKVTQSSRYLVKRTGEKVFLECVQDMDHENMFWYRQDPGLGLRLIYFSYDVKMKEKGDIPEGYSVSREKKERFSLILESASTNQTSMYLCASRLTSGAEQFFGPGTRLTVL.

This clonotype has a handful of counts. V is TRBV10-3 and J is TRBJ2-7; the D gene is possibly TRBD2 (5 bases). Germline CDR1 and CDR2: ENHRY and SYGVKD. The CDR3 runs to 13 residues. V was shortened by 9 bases and J by 5 bases, with 17 bases between the two germline ends. CDR3 region: CAIALEGEDEQYF. CDR3 in DNA: TGTGCCATTGCGCTTGAGGGAGAGGACGAGCAGTACTTC.

The rearrangement links TRBV2 to TRBJ2-7, with D perhaps matching TRBD2 (6 bases). The CDR3 is 15 residues long. V lost 4 bases to trimming and J lost 2 bases, with 15 bases between them. Germline CDR1 is SNHLY and CDR2 is FYNNEI. The CDR3 spells CASSVGGFNTYEQYF. Written as DNA, the CDR3 is TGTGCCAGCAGTGTCGGGGGATTCAATACCTACGAGCAGTACTTC.

There are a few counts of this clonotype. The gene calls are TRBV28 and TRBJ2-6; 7 bases are a match to TRBD2. CDR1 is MDHEN, CDR2 SYDVKM, per germline. V gave up 9 bases and J gave up 0 bases; unmatched junction bases: 8. The CDR3 sequence is 16 residues long. CDR3 in amino acids: CASTLAQSSGANVLTF. The DNA of the CDR3 is TGTGCCAGTACACTAGCGCAGAGCTCTGGGGCCAACGTCCTGACTTTC.

This rearrangement joins TRBV7-9 to TRBJ1-6; D remains unclear. V was pared by 5 bases and J by 11 bases, with 10 bases between. Looked up from germline, CDR1 is SEHNR and CDR2 is FQNEAQ (reference sequence). The CDR3 has 12 amino acids. The CDR3 region has the DNA TGTGCCAGCAGCAAGACAAGCACACCCCTCCACTTT. It encodes CASSKTSTPLHF.

On this clonotype: Germline is not matched at one junction end, which may reflect a read error. V is TRBV4-3 and J is TRBJ2-6; TRBD1 is a possible D gene (5 bases). The length of the CDR3 is 15 residues. The germline V gene has CDR1 LGHNA and CDR2 YSLEER. The CDR3 bases are TGCGCCAGCAGCCAAGGATATTCTGGGGCCAACGTCCCGACTTTC. Translated, it gives CASSQGYSGANVPTF.

The V gene is TRBV20-1, the J gene TRBJ2-1; the D gene is possibly TRBD2 (5 bases). Germline lookup yields CDR1 DFQATT and CDR2 SNEGSKA (reference sequence). Trimming took off 5 bases at V and 10 bases at J, with 21 bases between the two ends. The CDR3 covers 14 residues. This CDR3 is CSAQDPGTSYEQFF. The CDR3 DNA reads as TGCAGTGCTCAGGATCCGGGAACCTCCTACGAGCAGTTCTTC.

This sequence joins TRBV9 and TRBJ2-7; weak D call: TRBD1 (5 bases). Germline-derived CDR1 and CDR2 are SGDLS and YYNGEE. The CDR3 covers 14 residues. V gave up 2 bases and J gave up 7 bases, with 16 bases separating them. The CDR3 region is CASSVDSFGDEQYF. The CDR3 region has the DNA TGTGCCAGCAGCGTTGACAGTTTTGGCGATGAGCAGTACTTC.

This clonotype appeared a few times. The chain is built from TRBV5-5 and TRBJ2-1; 10 bases are a match to TRBD2. Germline-derived CDR1 and CDR2 are SGHKS and YYEKEE (reference sequence). J lost 4 bases, V lost 0 bases, and 7 bases had no gene match. There are 17 residues in the CDR3. The CDR3 is CASSLGLGAGGYNEQFF. CDR3 DNA sequence: TGTGCCAGCAGCTTGGGCCTGGGAGCGGGAGGGTACAATGAGCAGTTCTTC. The variable domain in full, completed from reference TRBV5-5 and TRBJ2-1, reads DAGVTQSPTHLIKTRGQQVTLRCSPISGHKSVSWYQQVLGQGPQFIFQYYEKEERGRGNFPDRFSARQFPNYSSELNVNALLLGDSALYLCASSLGLGAGGYNEQFFGPGTRLTVL.